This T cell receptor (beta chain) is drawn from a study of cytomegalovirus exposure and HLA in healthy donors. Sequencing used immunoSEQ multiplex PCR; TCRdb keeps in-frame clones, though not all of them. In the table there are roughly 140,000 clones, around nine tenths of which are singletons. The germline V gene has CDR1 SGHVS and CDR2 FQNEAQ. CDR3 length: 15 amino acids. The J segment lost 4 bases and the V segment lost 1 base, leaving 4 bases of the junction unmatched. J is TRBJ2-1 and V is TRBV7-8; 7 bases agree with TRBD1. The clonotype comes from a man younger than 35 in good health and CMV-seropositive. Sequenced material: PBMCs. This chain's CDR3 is CASSLGGGGYNEQFF. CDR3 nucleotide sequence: TGTGCCAGCAGCTTAGGAGGGGGCGGGTACAATGAGCAGTTCTTC.